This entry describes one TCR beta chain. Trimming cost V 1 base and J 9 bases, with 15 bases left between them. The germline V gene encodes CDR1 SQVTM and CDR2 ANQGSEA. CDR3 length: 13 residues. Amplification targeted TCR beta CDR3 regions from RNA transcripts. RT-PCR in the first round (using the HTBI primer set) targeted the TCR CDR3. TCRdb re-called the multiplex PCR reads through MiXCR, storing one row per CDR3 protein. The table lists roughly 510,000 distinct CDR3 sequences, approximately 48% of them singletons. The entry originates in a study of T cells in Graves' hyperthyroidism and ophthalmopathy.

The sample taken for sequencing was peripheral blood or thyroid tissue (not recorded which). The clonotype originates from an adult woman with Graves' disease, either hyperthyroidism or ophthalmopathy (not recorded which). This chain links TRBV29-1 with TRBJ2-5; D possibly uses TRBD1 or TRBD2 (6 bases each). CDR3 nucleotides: TGCAGCGTTGAAGGGGGGGCTAATCAGCCCCAGTACTTC. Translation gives CSVEGGANQPQYF.